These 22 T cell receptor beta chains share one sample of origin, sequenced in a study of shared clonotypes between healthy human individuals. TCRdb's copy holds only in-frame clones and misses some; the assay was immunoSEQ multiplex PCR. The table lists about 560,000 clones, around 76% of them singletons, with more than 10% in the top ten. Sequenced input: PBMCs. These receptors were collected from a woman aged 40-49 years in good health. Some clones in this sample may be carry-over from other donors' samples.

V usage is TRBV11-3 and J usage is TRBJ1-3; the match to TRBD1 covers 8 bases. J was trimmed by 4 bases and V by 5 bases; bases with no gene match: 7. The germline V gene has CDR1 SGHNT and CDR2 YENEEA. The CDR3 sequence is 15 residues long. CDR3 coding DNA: TGTGCCAGCAGCAAACCCGGACAGGGAGGAAACACCATATATTTT. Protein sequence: CASSKPGQGGNTIYF.

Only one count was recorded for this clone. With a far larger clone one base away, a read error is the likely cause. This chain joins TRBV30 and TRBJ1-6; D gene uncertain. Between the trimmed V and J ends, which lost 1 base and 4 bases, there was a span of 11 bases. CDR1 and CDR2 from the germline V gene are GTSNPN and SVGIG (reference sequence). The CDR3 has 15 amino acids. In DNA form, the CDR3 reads TGTGCCTGGAGTGGTCGGGCAGCTTATAATTCACCCCTCCACTTT. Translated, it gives CAWSGRAAYNSPLHF.

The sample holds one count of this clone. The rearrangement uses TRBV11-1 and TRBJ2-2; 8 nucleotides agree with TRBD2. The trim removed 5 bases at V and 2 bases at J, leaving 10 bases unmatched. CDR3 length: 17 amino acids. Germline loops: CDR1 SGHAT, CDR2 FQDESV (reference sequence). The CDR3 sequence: CASSPRGSGTNTGELFF. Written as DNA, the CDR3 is TGTGCCAGCAGCCCACGGGGTAGCGGGACTAACACCGGGGAGCTGTTTTTT.

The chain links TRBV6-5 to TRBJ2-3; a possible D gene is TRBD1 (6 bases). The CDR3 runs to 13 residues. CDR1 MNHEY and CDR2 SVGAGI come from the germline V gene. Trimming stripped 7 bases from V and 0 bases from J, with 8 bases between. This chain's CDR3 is CASTGQSTDTQYF. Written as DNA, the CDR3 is TGTGCCAGCACGGGACAAAGCACAGATACGCAGTATTTT.

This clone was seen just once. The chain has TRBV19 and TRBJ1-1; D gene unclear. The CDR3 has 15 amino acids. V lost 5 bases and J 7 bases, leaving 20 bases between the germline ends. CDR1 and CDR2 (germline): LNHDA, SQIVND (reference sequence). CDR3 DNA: TGTGCCAGTAGTCCCCGGACCGCTAGAACTTTTGAAGCTTTCTTT. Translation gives CASSPRTARTFEAFF.

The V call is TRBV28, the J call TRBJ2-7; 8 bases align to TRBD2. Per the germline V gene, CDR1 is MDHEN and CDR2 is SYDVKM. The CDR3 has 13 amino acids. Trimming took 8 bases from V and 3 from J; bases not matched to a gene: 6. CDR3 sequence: CASGRGGVYEQYF. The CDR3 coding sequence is TGTGCCAGCGGCCGGGGGGGGGTCTACGAGCAGTACTTC.

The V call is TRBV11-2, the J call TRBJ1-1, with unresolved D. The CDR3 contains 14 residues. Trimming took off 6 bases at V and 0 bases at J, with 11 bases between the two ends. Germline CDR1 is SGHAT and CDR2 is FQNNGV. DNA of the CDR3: TGTGCCAGCAGACTCTCGTATGTGAACACTGAAGCTTTCTTT. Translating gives CASRLSYVNTEAFF.

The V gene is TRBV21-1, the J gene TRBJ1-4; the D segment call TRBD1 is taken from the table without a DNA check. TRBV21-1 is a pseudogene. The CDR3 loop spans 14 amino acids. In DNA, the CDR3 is TGTGCCAGCAGCAAGGACAGGGGGGGTGAAAAACTGTTTTTT. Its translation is CASSKDRGGEKLFF.

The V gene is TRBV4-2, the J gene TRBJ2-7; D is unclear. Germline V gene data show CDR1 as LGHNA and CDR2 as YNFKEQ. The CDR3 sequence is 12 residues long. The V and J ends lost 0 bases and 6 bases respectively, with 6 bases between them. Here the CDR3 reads CASSQDRSEQYF. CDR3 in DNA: TGTGCCAGCAGCCAAGATCGATCCGAGCAGTACTTC.

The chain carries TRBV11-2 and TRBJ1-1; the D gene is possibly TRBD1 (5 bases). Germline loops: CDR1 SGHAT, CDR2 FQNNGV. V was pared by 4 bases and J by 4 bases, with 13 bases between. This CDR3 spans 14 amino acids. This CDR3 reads CASSSVRGTTEAFF. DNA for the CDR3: TGTGCCAGCAGCTCAGTTAGGGGTACCACTGAAGCTTTCTTT.

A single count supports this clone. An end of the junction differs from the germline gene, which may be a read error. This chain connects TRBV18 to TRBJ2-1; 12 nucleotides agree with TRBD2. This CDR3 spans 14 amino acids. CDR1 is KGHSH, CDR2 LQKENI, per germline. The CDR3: CASSSTSGSIDGVF. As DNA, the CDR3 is TGTGCCAGCTCATCGACTAGCGGGAGCATAGATGGGGTCTTC.

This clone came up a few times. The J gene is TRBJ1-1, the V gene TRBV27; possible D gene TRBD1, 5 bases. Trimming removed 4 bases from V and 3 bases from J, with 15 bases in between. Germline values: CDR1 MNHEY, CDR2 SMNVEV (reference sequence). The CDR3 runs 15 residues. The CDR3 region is CASSSRQRTYTEAFF. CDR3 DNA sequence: TGTGCCAGCAGTTCTAGACAGAGGACCTACACTGAAGCTTTCTTT.

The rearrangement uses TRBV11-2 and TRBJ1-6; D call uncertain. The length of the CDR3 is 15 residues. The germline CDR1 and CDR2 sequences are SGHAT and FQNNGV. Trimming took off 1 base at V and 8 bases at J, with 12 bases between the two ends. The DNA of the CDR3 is TGTGCCAGCAGCTTAGTTTCTGGGTCTCATTCACCCCTCCACTTT. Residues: CASSLVSGSHSPLHF.

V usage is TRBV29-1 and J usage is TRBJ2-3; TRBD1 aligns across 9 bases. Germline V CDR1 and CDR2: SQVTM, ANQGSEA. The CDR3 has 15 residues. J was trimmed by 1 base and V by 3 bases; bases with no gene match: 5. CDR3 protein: CSVEGGDRGTDTQYF. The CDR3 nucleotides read TGCAGCGTTGAGGGCGGGGACAGGGGCACAGATACGCAGTATTTT.

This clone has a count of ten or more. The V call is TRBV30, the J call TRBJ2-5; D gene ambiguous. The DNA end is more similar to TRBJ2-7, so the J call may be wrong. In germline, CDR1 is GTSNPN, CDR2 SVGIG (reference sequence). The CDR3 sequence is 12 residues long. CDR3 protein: CAWGRHLYEQYF. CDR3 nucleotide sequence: TGTGCCTGGGGTCGACACCTCTACGAGCAGTACTTC.

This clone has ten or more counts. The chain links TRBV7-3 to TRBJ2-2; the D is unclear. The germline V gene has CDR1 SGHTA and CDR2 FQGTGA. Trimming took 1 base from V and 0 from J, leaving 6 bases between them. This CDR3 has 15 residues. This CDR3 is CASSLSASNTGELFF. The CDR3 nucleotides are TGTGCCAGCAGCTTAAGCGCGTCGAACACCGGGGAGCTGTTTTTT.

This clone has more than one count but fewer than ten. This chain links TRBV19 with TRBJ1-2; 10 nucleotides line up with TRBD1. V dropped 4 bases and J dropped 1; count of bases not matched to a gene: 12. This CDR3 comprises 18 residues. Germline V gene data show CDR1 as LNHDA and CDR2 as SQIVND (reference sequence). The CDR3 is CASSTQGGQGYFNYGYTF. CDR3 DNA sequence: TGTGCCAGTAGTACCCAAGGGGGACAGGGGTACTTTAACTATGGCTACACCTTC.

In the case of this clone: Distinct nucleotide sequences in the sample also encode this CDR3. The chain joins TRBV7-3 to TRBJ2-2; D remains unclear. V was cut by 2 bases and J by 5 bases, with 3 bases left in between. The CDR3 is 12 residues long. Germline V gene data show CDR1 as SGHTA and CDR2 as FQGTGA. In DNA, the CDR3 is TGTGCCAGCAGCTTAGGGACCGGGGAGCTGTTTTTT. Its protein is CASSLGTGELFF. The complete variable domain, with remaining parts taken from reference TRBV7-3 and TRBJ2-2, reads GAGVSQTPSNKVTEKGKYVELRCDPISGHTALYWYRQSLGQGPEFLIYFQGTGAADDSGLPNDRFFAVRPEGSVSTLKIQRTERGDSAVYLCASSLGTGELFFGEGSRLTVL.

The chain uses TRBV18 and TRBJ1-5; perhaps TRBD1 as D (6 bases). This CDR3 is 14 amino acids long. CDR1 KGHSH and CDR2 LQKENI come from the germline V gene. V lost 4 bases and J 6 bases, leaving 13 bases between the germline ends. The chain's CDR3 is CASSRDRQVQPQHF. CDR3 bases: TGTGCCAGCTCACGGGATAGACAGGTTCAGCCCCAGCATTTT. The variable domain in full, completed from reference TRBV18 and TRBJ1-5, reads NAGVMQNPRHLVRRRGQEARLRCSPMKGHSHVYWYRQLPEEGLKFMVYLQKENIIDESGMPKERFSAEFPKEGPSILRIQQVVRGDSAAYFCASSRDRQVQPQHFGDGTRLSIL.

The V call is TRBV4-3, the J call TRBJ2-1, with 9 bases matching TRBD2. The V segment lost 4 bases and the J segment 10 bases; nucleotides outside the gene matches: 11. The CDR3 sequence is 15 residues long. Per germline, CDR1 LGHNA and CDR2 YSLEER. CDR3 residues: CASSRSRGRAEEQFF. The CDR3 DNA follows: TGCGCCAGCAGCCGGTCGCGCGGGAGGGCGGAGGAGCAGTTCTTC.

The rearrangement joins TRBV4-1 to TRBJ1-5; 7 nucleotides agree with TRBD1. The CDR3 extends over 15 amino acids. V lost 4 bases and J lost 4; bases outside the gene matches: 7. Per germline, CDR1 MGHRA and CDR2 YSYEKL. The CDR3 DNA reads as TGCGCCAGCAGCCCCGCCGACAGGGTAAATCAGCCCCAGCATTTT. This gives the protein CASSPADRVNQPQHF.

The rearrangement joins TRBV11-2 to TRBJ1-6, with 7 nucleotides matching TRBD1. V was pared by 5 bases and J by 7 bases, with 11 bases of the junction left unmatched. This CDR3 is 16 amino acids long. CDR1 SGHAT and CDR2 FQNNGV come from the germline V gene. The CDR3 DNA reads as TGTGCCAGCAGCCGTTTTAACAGGGGACGAAATTCACCCCTCCACTTT. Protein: CASSRFNRGRNSPLHF.